What follows are 28 T cell receptor beta chains derived from one specimen sequenced in a study of blood T cell repertoires in COVID-19. The assay was immunoSEQ multiplex PCR, and TCRdb's table has in-frame clones only and misses some. This table holds 400,000 to 550,000 clones, roughly 89% found once. The specimen was peripheral blood. The receptor source for this set is a woman younger than 45 with acute or convalescent COVID-19.

The chain is built from TRBV7-9 and TRBJ2-7; TRBD1 might be the D (5 bases). The CDR3 is 16 amino acids. The V end was cut by 4 bases, the J end by 7 bases, with 23 bases between. Germline V lookup: CDR1 SEHNR, CDR2 FQNEAQ (reference sequence). The CDR3 region is CASSSDGRRWGEEQYF. DNA of the CDR3: TGTGCCAGCAGCTCCGATGGTCGGCGGTGGGGCGAGGAGCAGTACTTC.

The rearrangement links TRBV29-1 to TRBJ1-2; D unresolved. The CDR3 is 13 amino acids. Germline V lookup: CDR1 SQVTM, CDR2 ANQGSEA. Trimming left V 2 bases short and J 3 bases short, with 10 bases between. DNA of the CDR3: TGCAGCGTTGAATGTCAACTCTACTATGGCTACACCTTC. The encoded protein is CSVECQLYYGYTF.

This chain connects TRBV3-1 (or the pseudogene TRBV3-2) to TRBJ1-1; 9 positions match TRBD1. The CDR3 covers 13 residues. CDR1 and CDR2 from the germline V gene are LGHDT and YNNKEL (reference sequence). The junction had 5 bases not matched to a gene; V was cut back by 2 bases and J by 10 bases. In DNA, the CDR3 is TGTGCCAGCAGCCAACCTCCGGGACAGGGAGCTTTCTTT. Residues: CASSQPPGQGAFF.

The gene calls are TRBV5-4 and TRBJ2-2; TRBD2 might be the D (5 bases). In germline, CDR1 is SGHNT, CDR2 YYREEE (reference sequence). The CDR3 has 13 amino acids. V was pared by 9 bases and J by 2 bases, with 11 bases between. The CDR3 region has the DNA TGTGCCACCGGTCGGGAAAACACCGGGGAGCTGTTTTTT. It yields the protein CATGRENTGELFF.

The chain is built from TRBV2 and TRBJ1-2; 7 nucleotides line up with TRBD1. Per the germline V gene, CDR1 is SNHLY and CDR2 is FYNNEI. Losses at the gene ends were 6 bases for V and 10 bases for J; bases not matched to a gene: 14. The CDR3 is 14 amino acids. CDR3: CASRRDRGVIDYTF. The CDR3 nucleotides are TGTGCCAGCAGGCGGGACAGAGGAGTCATCGACTACACCTTC.

The rearrangement links TRBV30 to TRBJ2-3; 8 nucleotides match TRBD1. The CDR3 runs 15 residues. In germline, CDR1 is GTSNPN, CDR2 SVGIG (reference sequence). V trimming: 0 bases; J trimming: 4 bases; junction bases outside the gene matches: 6. This chain's CDR3 is CAWSVFQGAADTQYF. The DNA for the CDR3 is TGTGCCTGGAGTGTTTTTCAGGGGGCGGCAGATACGCAGTATTTT.

The J gene is TRBJ1-3, the V gene TRBV2, with TRBD1 matching over 7 bases. The V segment lost 3 bases and the J segment 0 bases; nucleotides outside the gene matches: 5. Germline V gives CDR1 SNHLY, CDR2 FYNNEI. CDR3 length: 16 residues. The CDR3 is CASSDLDRTSGNTIYF. CDR3 DNA sequence: TGTGCCAGCAGTGATTTGGACAGGACCTCTGGAAACACCATATATTTT.

This chain uses TRBV12-5 with TRBJ2-5, with 8 bases that match TRBD1. V was pared by 1 base and J by 3 bases, with 4 bases of the junction left unmatched. Germline V CDR1 and CDR2: LGHNT, FRNRAP. The CDR3 extends over 15 amino acids. The CDR3 here is CASGLGRGLEETQYF. CDR3 bases: TGTGCTAGTGGTTTGGGCAGGGGGCTCGAAGAGACCCAGTACTTC.

The chain uses TRBV24-1 and TRBJ1-2; D not certain. Trimming cost V 5 bases and J 0 bases, with 15 bases left between them. This CDR3 has 16 amino acids. Germline CDR1 and CDR2: KGHDR and SFDVKD. CDR3 DNA sequence: TGTGCCACCAGTGGCCCCGGGAGTTCTACTAACTATGGCTACACCTTC. Translated, it gives CATSGPGSSTNYGYTF.

CDR3 bases: TGTGCCAGCAACCAGGGCGGTTCACCCCTCCACTTT. It translates to CASNQGGSPLHF. This chain joins TRBV6-5 and TRBJ1-6, with D possibly being TRBD1 (5 bases). Between the trimmed V and J ends, which lost 7 bases and 9 bases, there was a span of 10 bases. Per germline, CDR1 MNHEY and CDR2 SVGAGI. This CDR3 has 12 residues.

The rearrangement links TRBV28 to TRBJ1-3, with a possible D match to TRBD1 (6 bases). Looked up from germline, CDR1 is MDHEN and CDR2 is SYDVKM. The CDR3 length is 15 residues. V lost 1 base to trimming and J lost 6 bases, with 13 bases between them. The CDR3 bases are TGTGCCAGCAGTTTATTAGGACAGCAGCAAAACACCATATATTTT. As protein: CASSLLGQQQNTIYF.

V usage is TRBV11-2 and J usage is TRBJ2-2, with a tentative D call TRBD1 (6 bases). The CDR3 length is 15 residues. Germline CDR1 is SGHAT and CDR2 is FQNNGV. V shed 3 bases and J shed 2 bases, with 10 bases lying between them. The CDR3 is CASSFRTANTGELFF. The DNA of the CDR3 is TGTGCCAGCAGCTTCAGGACAGCCAACACCGGGGAGCTGTTTTTT.

This clone was seen only a few times. This chain links TRBV9 with TRBJ2-7, with 9 bases aligning to TRBD2. Per germline, CDR1 SGDLS and CDR2 YYNGEE. The CDR3 is made up of 16 amino acids. J was trimmed by 2 bases and V by 0 bases; bases with no gene match: 6. Written as DNA, the CDR3 is TGTGCCAGCAGCGTAGCTGCGTCTAGCGGGGCCTACGAGCAGTACTTC. Translation: CASSVAASSGAYEQYF.

The rearrangement links TRBV2 to TRBJ2-5; TRBD2 matches 12 bases. Germline loops: CDR1 SNHLY, CDR2 FYNNEI. Germline trimming cut 8 bases from V and 4 bases from J; bases unmatched to any gene: 5. CDR3 length equals 14 residues. In DNA form, the CDR3 reads TGTGCCAGCTCGGGACTAGCGGGTTTAGAGACCCAGTACTTC. It encodes CASSGLAGLETQYF.

The V and J genes are TRBV27 and TRBJ2-6, with unresolved D. The CDR3 is 13 amino acids. Germline-derived CDR1 and CDR2 are MNHEY and SMNVEV (reference sequence). Trimming took off 4 bases at V and 1 base at J, with 2 bases between the two ends. The CDR3 DNA reads TGTGCCAGCAGTTCTTCTGGGGCCAACGTCCTGACTTTC. It specifies CASSSSGANVLTF.

The rearrangement joins TRBV5-1 to TRBJ2-5, with D possibly TRBD1 on 5 matching bases. The CDR3 runs 16 residues. The germline V and J ends were trimmed by 0 bases and 2 bases, with 14 bases remaining between them. CDR1 is SGHRS and CDR2 is YFSETQ in the germline V gene. The CDR3 spells CASSLESGRAQETQYF. The CDR3, as DNA: TGCGCCAGCAGCTTGGAATCGGGCAGGGCGCAAGAGACCCAGTACTTC.

This rearrangement joins TRBV15 to TRBJ1-1; 7 bases agree with TRBD1. The V gene end was trimmed by 3 bases and the J gene end by 3 bases; junction bases not matched to a gene: 7. The CDR3 runs to 15 residues. Germline CDR1 and CDR2: LNHNV and YYDKDF (reference sequence). This CDR3 reads CATSSIDRDDTEAFF. DNA of the CDR3: TGTGCCACCAGCAGCATTGACAGGGATGACACTGAAGCTTTCTTT.

This clone was observed a single time. The chain has TRBV6-5 and TRBJ1-1; 10 bases are shared with TRBD1. This CDR3 has 14 residues. The germline CDR1 and CDR2 sequences are MNHEY and SVGAGI. J gave up 3 bases and V 5 bases, and 3 bases lay outside the gene matches. The CDR3 sequence is CASSRTGGDTEAFF. The CDR3, as DNA: TGTGCCAGCAGTAGGACAGGGGGAGACACTGAAGCTTTCTTT.

In its sample, this clone was seen once. CDR3 bases: TGTGCCAGCAGTGATCTGGGACAGGGACGCAATGAGCAGTTCTTC. As protein: CASSDLGQGRNEQFF. V usage is TRBV2 and J usage is TRBJ2-1; 9 bases align to TRBD1. Germline V gene sequence: CDR1 SNHLY, CDR2 FYNNEI. There are 15 residues in the CDR3. With V trimmed by 3 bases and J by 6 bases, 6 bases remained unmatched.

The chain carries TRBV4-2 and TRBJ1-1, with 8 bases aligning to TRBD1. After removal of 1 base from V and 4 bases from J, the junction contained 11 bases not matched to a gene. The CDR3 totals 17 residues. The germline V gene has CDR1 LGHNA and CDR2 YNFKEQ. CDR3 amino acids: CASSQGVTGVRGTEAFF. The CDR3 DNA reads TGTGCCAGCAGCCAAGGGGTGACAGGGGTCCGTGGCACTGAAGCTTTCTTT.

This clone was recorded once. The CDR3 loop is CASQGKYTGELFF. The CDR3 nucleotides are TGTGCCTCCCAGGGAAAGTACACCGGGGAGCTGTTTTTT. The J gene is TRBJ2-2, the V gene TRBV28; possibly TRBD1 for D (5 bases). CDR1 is MDHEN, CDR2 SYDVKM, per germline. V lost 11 bases to trimming and J lost 3 bases, with 13 bases between them. This CDR3 is built from 13 residues.

This chain joins TRBV5-4 and TRBJ2-1; 10 nucleotides match TRBD2. CDR1 and CDR2 (germline): SGHNT, YYREEE (reference sequence). V trimming: 4 bases; J trimming: 6 bases; junction bases outside the gene matches: 10. The length of the CDR3 is 16 residues. The CDR3 nucleotides read TGTGCCAGCAGCCCCGCGGCAGCGGGGGGGCCCAATGAGCAGTTCTTC. This translates into CASSPAAAGGPNEQFF. The full variable domain, with the rest looked up from reference TRBV5-4 and TRBJ2-1, is ETGVTQSPTHLIKTRGQQVTLRCSSQSGHNTVSWYQQALGQGPQFIFQYYREEENGRGNFPPRFSGLQFPNYSSELNVNALELDDSALYLCASSPAAAGGPNEQFFGPGTRLTVL.

The chain joins TRBV7-3 to TRBJ1-2, with 7 bases identical to TRBD1. CDR3 length: 15 residues. From germline, CDR1 is SGHTA and CDR2 FQGTGA. V was pared by 0 bases and J by 6 bases, with 7 bases of the junction left unmatched. The CDR3 sequence: CASSLTGGARDGYTF. CDR3 coding DNA: TGTGCCAGCAGCTTAACAGGGGGCGCAAGGGATGGCTACACCTTC.

The chain uses TRBV30 and TRBJ2-3; 7 nucleotides align to TRBD1. The CDR3 length is 14 residues. Losses at the gene ends were 4 bases for V and 0 bases for J; bases not matched to a gene: 4. CDR1 and CDR2 from the germline V gene are GTSNPN and SVGIG (reference sequence). CDR3 sequence: CAWKVQGSTDTQYF. The CDR3 DNA reads as TGTGCCTGGAAAGTACAGGGGAGCACAGATACGCAGTATTTT.

The chain uses TRBV27 and TRBJ2-3; 8 nucleotides agree with TRBD2. The V gene end was trimmed by 0 bases and the J gene end by 3 bases; junction bases not matched to a gene: 5. The length of the CDR3 is 16 residues. Germline assignment: CDR1 MNHEY and CDR2 SMNVEV (reference sequence). CDR3 nucleotides: TGTGCCAGCAGTTTATCACTTAGCGGGAAGACAGATACGCAGTATTTT. The encoded protein is CASSLSLSGKTDTQYF.

The chain uses TRBV2 and TRBJ2-1; tentative D call: TRBD1 (6 bases). CDR1 and CDR2 from the germline V gene are SNHLY and FYNNEI. The CDR3 spans 17 residues. V shed 4 bases and J shed 2 bases, with 18 bases lying between them. The CDR3 spells CASSGPDRQVTYNEQFF. DNA for the CDR3: TGTGCCAGCAGTGGACCCGACAGGCAAGTCACCTACAATGAGCAGTTCTTC. Together with reference TRBV2 and TRBJ2-1, the CDR3 gives the full variable domain: EPEVTQTPSHQVTQMGQEVILRCVPISNHLYFYWYRQILGQKVEFLVSFYNNEISEKSEIFDDQFSVERPDGSNFTLKIRSTKLEDSAMYFCASSGPDRQVTYNEQFFGPGTRLTVL.

J is TRBJ2-1 and V is TRBV7-6; 7 bases line up with TRBD2. Losses at the gene ends were 5 bases for V and 5 bases for J; bases not matched to a gene: 3. This CDR3 is 13 amino acids long. CDR1 and CDR2 from the germline V gene are SGHVS and FNYEAQ. The CDR3 DNA sequence: TGTGCCAGCAGCGGGGGGGAAAACAATGAGCAGTTCTTC. Translating gives CASSGGENNEQFF.

The chain joins TRBV19 to TRBJ1-1, with TRBD1 matching over 7 bases. V was clipped by 4 bases and J by 7 bases; unmatched bases: 12. The CDR3 extends over 15 amino acids. Germline V gene sequence: CDR1 LNHDA, CDR2 SQIVND (reference sequence). CDR3 sequence reads: CASSKVARQGYEAFF. The CDR3 coding sequence is TGTGCCAGTAGTAAAGTCGCGAGACAGGGCTATGAAGCTTTCTTT.